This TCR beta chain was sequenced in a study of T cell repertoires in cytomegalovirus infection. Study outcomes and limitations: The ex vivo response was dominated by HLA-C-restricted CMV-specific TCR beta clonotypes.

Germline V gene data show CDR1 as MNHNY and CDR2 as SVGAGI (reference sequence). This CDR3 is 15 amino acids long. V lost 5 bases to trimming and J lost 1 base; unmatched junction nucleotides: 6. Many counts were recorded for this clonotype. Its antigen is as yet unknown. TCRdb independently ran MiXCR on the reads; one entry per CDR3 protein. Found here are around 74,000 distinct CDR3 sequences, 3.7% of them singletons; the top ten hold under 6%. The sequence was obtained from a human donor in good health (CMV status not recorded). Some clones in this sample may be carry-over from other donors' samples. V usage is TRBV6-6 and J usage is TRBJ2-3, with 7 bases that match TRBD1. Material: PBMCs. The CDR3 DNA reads TGTGCCAGCAGTGCGAGACAGGGAGGCACAGATACGCAGTATTTT. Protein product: CASSARQGGTDTQYF.